A selection of T cell receptor beta chains follows, all from one sample in a study of glioma-infiltrating T cells after dendritic cell vaccination. The assay was immunoSEQ multiplex PCR, and TCRdb's table has in-frame clones only and misses some. This table holds about 76,000 clones, around 90% found once. Sequences were derived from blood, sampled after dendritic cell vaccination. These receptor sequences come from a human donor with glioblastoma. Both conserved end residues are part of each CDR3. D genes are given only for firm matches. Clone size is stated in some rows and not others, as once, few, many or a class when expanded.

d_gene: TRBD2
j_gene: TRBJ2-1
v_gene: TRBV10-3
abundance: -
CDR3aa: CATRTSNEQFF
CDR3nt: TGTGCCACACGGACTAGCAATGAGCAGTTCTTC

d_gene: -
j_gene: TRBJ2-7
v_gene: TRBV2
abundance: few
CDR3aa: CASSRQGLSSYEQYF
CDR3nt: TGTGCCAGCAGTCGACAGGGACTGAGCTCCTACGAGCAGTACTTC

d_gene: TRBD1
j_gene: TRBJ1-5
v_gene: TRBV9
abundance: -
CDR3aa: CASSVQGGFEPQHF
CDR3nt: TGTGCCAGCAGCGTTCAGGGGGGTTTCGAGCCCCAGCATTTT

d_gene: TRBD1
j_gene: TRBJ2-7
v_gene: TRBV5-1
abundance: -
CDR3aa: CASSPGTGGCEQYF
CDR3nt: TGCGCCAGCAGCCCGGGGACAGGGGGGTGCGAGCAGTACTTC

d_gene: -
j_gene: TRBJ2-5
v_gene: TRBV5-6
abundance: once
CDR3aa: CASSLVENEETQYF
CDR3nt: TGTGCCAGCAGCTTGGTAGAAAATGAAGAGACCCAGTACTTC

d_gene: -
j_gene: TRBJ2-5
v_gene: TRBV4-1
abundance: -
CDR3aa: CASSQGPGWMTQYF
CDR3nt: TGCGCCAGCAGCCAAGGGCCAGGGTGGATGACCCAGTACTTC

d_gene: -
j_gene: TRBJ1-1
v_gene: TRBV7-6
abundance: once
CDR3aa: CASSLQVNTEAFF
CDR3nt: TGTGCCAGCAGCTTACAGGTAAACACTGAAGCTTTCTTT

d_gene: -
j_gene: TRBJ1-2
v_gene: TRBV27
abundance: -
CDR3aa: CASSPGGLHYGYTF
CDR3nt: TGTGCCAGCAGCCCCGGGGGGCTTCACTATGGCTACACCTTC

d_gene: -
j_gene: TRBJ2-5
v_gene: TRBV7-2
abundance: -
CDR3aa: CASSFQRGQETQYF
CDR3nt: TGTGCCAGCAGCTTCCAAAGGGGACAAGAGACCCAGTACTTC

d_gene: -
j_gene: TRBJ2-5
v_gene: TRBV27
abundance: -
CDR3aa: CASSLSPTRQETQYF
CDR3nt: TGTGCCAGCAGTTTATCGCCCACTCGACAAGAGACCCAGTACTTC

d_gene: -
j_gene: TRBJ2-2
v_gene: TRBV4-3
abundance: -
CDR3aa: CASSPQGAGELFF
CDR3nt: TGCGCCAGCAGCCCGCAGGGTGCCGGGGAGCTGTTTTTT

d_gene: TRBD2
j_gene: TRBJ2-3
v_gene: TRBV19
abundance: -
CDR3aa: CASNQERESADTQYF
CDR3nt: TGTGCCTCAAACCAAGAGCGGGAGAGTGCAGATACGCAGTATTTT

d_gene: TRBD2
j_gene: TRBJ2-1
v_gene: TRBV7-9
abundance: -
CDR3aa: CASSALTSGGYNEQFF
CDR3nt: TGTGCCAGCAGCGCCCTGACTAGCGGGGGCTACAATGAGCAGTTCTTC

d_gene: -
j_gene: TRBJ2-1
v_gene: TRBV10-2
abundance: -
CDR3aa: CASVSGTGNEQFF
CDR3nt: TGCGCCAGCGTCAGCGGTACTGGGAATGAGCAGTTCTTC

d_gene: TRBD1
j_gene: TRBJ1-6
v_gene: TRBV18
abundance: -
CDR3aa: CASSPLSTGTGYGSPLHF
CDR3nt: TGTGCCAGCTCACCACTCTCCACCGGGACAGGGTATGGCTCACCCCTCCACTTT

d_gene: -
j_gene: TRBJ2-2
v_gene: TRBV6-1
abundance: -
CDR3aa: CASIGGGIAGELFF
CDR3nt: TGTGCCAGCATTGGAGGTGGGATTGCCGGGGAGCTGTTTTTT

d_gene: TRBD2
j_gene: TRBJ2-7
v_gene: TRBV7-2
abundance: -
CDR3aa: CASSLEVGLAGYEQYF
CDR3nt: TGTGCCAGCAGCCTAGAAGTAGGACTAGCGGGCTACGAGCAGTACTTC

d_gene: -
j_gene: TRBJ2-5
v_gene: TRBV9
abundance: -
CDR3aa: CASSKGSYLETQYF
CDR3nt: TGTGCCAGCAGCAAAGGGAGCTATCTGGAGACCCAGTACTTC

d_gene: -
j_gene: TRBJ1-3
v_gene: TRBV5-1
abundance: once
CDR3aa: CASSLEPGSGNTIYF
CDR3nt: TGCGCCAGCAGCTTGGAGCCCGGCTCTGGAAACACCATATATTTT

d_gene: -
j_gene: TRBJ1-1
v_gene: TRBV15
abundance: -
CDR3aa: CATKQGALNTEAFF
CDR3nt: TGTGCCACCAAACAGGGAGCGTTGAACACTGAAGCTTTCTTT

d_gene: -
j_gene: TRBJ2-1
v_gene: TRBV7-2
abundance: -
CDR3aa: CASSRGLKDNEQFF
CDR3nt: TGTGCCAGCAGCCGGGGACTCAAGGACAATGAGCAGTTCTTC

d_gene: -
j_gene: TRBJ2-5
v_gene: TRBV6-6
abundance: -
CDR3aa: CASSSRGETQYF
CDR3nt: TGTGCCAGCAGTTCACGGGGGGAGACCCAGTACTTC

d_gene: -
j_gene: TRBJ2-6
v_gene: TRBV18
abundance: -
CDR3aa: CASSPGRAGGANVLTF
CDR3nt: TGTGCCAGCTCACCAGGCAGGGCGGGAGGGGCCAACGTCCTGACTTTC

d_gene: -
j_gene: TRBJ1-3
v_gene: TRBV2
abundance: -
CDR3aa: CASSMEAGNTIYF
CDR3nt: TGTGCCAGCAGCATGGAAGCGGGAAACACCATATATTTT

d_gene: TRBD2
j_gene: TRBJ2-5
v_gene: TRBV5-1
abundance: -
CDR3aa: CASSPGVERGYQETQYF
CDR3nt: TGCGCCAGCAGCCCTGGGGTCGAGCGGGGGTATCAAGAGACCCAGTACTTC

d_gene: TRBD2
j_gene: TRBJ2-7
v_gene: TRBV6-6
abundance: -
CDR3aa: CASSYTGLALTYEQYF
CDR3nt: TGTGCCAGCAGTTACACCGGACTAGCGCTTACCTACGAGCAGTACTTC

d_gene: -
j_gene: TRBJ2-7
v_gene: TRBV5-5
abundance: -
CDR3aa: CASSGTRGPEQYF
CDR3nt: TGTGCCAGCAGCGGCACCAGGGGCCCCGAGCAGTACTTC

d_gene: TRBD2
j_gene: TRBJ2-1
v_gene: TRBV27
abundance: -
CDR3aa: CASSLFPGAGGYNEQFF
CDR3nt: TGTGCCAGCAGTTTATTCCCGGGAGCGGGAGGGTACAATGAGCAGTTCTTC

d_gene: TRBD1
j_gene: TRBJ2-7
v_gene: TRBV7-9
abundance: -
CDR3aa: CASSPRTGEIYEQYF
CDR3nt: TGTGCCAGCAGCCCCCGGACAGGGGAGATCTACGAGCAGTACTTC

d_gene: TRBD1
j_gene: TRBJ1-3
v_gene: TRBV5-5
abundance: -
CDR3aa: CASSSTGTGNTIYF
CDR3nt: TGTGCCAGCAGCTCGACAGGGACTGGAAACACCATATATTTT

d_gene: -
j_gene: TRBJ2-2
v_gene: TRBV10-3
abundance: -
CDR3aa: CAISEYGANTGELFF
CDR3nt: TGTGCCATCAGTGAGTACGGGGCGAACACCGGGGAGCTGTTTTTT

d_gene: TRBD2
j_gene: TRBJ2-2
v_gene: TRBV4-3
abundance: -
CDR3aa: CASSRLAVGISGELFF
CDR3nt: TGCGCCAGCAGCCGACTAGCGGTCGGTATTTCCGGGGAGCTGTTTTTT

d_gene: -
j_gene: TRBJ2-7
v_gene: TRBV10-3
abundance: -
CDR3aa: CAISGTGGDGYEQYF
CDR3nt: TGTGCCATCAGTGGTACGGGGGGCGATGGATACGAGCAGTACTTC

d_gene: TRBD1
j_gene: TRBJ1-1
v_gene: TRBV15
abundance: -
CDR3aa: CATSRTGDMNTEAFF
CDR3nt: TGTGCCACCAGCAGGACAGGGGACATGAACACTGAAGCTTTCTTT

d_gene: TRBD1
j_gene: TRBJ1-2
v_gene: TRBV10-2
abundance: -
CDR3aa: CASTDGTVDGYTF
CDR3nt: TGCGCCAGCACCGATGGGACAGTGGATGGCTACACCTTC

d_gene: TRBD1
j_gene: TRBJ2-3
v_gene: TRBV18
abundance: -
CDR3aa: CASSPIGTGGTDTQYF
CDR3nt: TGTGCCAGCTCACCAATAGGGACAGGGGGCACAGATACGCAGTATTTT

d_gene: -
j_gene: TRBJ2-1
v_gene: TRBV7-7
abundance: -
CDR3aa: CASSLGVATYNEQFF
CDR3nt: TGTGCTAGCAGCCTTGGGGTAGCGACCTACAATGAGCAGTTCTTC

d_gene: -
j_gene: TRBJ1-2
v_gene: TRBV10-2
abundance: -
CDR3aa: CASSSVVEVYGYTF
CDR3nt: TGCGCCAGCAGCTCCGTCGTTGAGGTCTATGGCTACACCTTC

d_gene: TRBD2
j_gene: TRBJ2-5
v_gene: TRBV7-2
abundance: -
CDR3aa: CASSPGVLAGEETQYF
CDR3nt: TGTGCCAGCAGCCCAGGTGTACTAGCGGGGGAAGAGACCCAGTACTTC

d_gene: -
j_gene: TRBJ1-2
v_gene: TRBV7-9
abundance: -
CDR3aa: CASSSQDLEGYTF
CDR3nt: TGTGCCAGCAGCTCACAGGATCTGGAAGGCTACACCTTC

d_gene: TRBD1
j_gene: TRBJ2-7
v_gene: TRBV5-1
abundance: -
CDR3aa: CASSPSTGSYEQYF
CDR3nt: TGCGCCAGCAGCCCCTCGACAGGGTCCTACGAGCAGTACTTC

d_gene: -
j_gene: TRBJ2-1
v_gene: TRBV20-1
abundance: few
CDR3aa: CSASEWNEQFF
CDR3nt: TGCAGTGCTAGTGAGTGGAATGAGCAGTTCTTC

d_gene: TRBD1
j_gene: TRBJ2-7
v_gene: TRBV28
abundance: -
CDR3aa: CASRGQGRAYEQYF
CDR3nt: TGTGCCAGCAGGGGACAGGGAAGAGCTTACGAGCAGTACTTC

d_gene: TRBD2
j_gene: TRBJ2-3
v_gene: TRBV6-1
abundance: -
CDR3aa: CASIRLAPSTDTQYF
CDR3nt: TGTGCCAGCATAAGACTAGCGCCGAGCACAGATACGCAGTATTTT

d_gene: -
j_gene: TRBJ1-2
v_gene: TRBV6-5
abundance: once
CDR3aa: CASSFIRGPYGYTF
CDR3nt: TGTGCCAGCAGTTTCATCAGGGGCCCCTATGGCTACACCTTC

d_gene: -
j_gene: TRBJ1-2
v_gene: TRBV7-9
abundance: -
CDR3aa: CASSLGMGQGDYGYTF
CDR3nt: TGTGCCAGCAGCTTAGGGATGGGGCAGGGTGACTATGGCTACACCTTC

d_gene: TRBD1
j_gene: TRBJ1-2
v_gene: TRBV5-4
abundance: -
CDR3aa: CASSPRTGGIYGYTF
CDR3nt: TGTGCCAGCAGCCCGCGGACAGGGGGCATCTATGGCTACACCTTC

d_gene: -
j_gene: TRBJ1-6
v_gene: TRBV5-1
abundance: -
CDR3aa: CASSLGQSLSSPLHF
CDR3nt: TGCGCCAGCAGCTTGGGACAGTCCCTAAGTTCACCCCTCCACTTT

d_gene: TRBD1
j_gene: TRBJ2-7
v_gene: TRBV7-3
abundance: once
CDR3aa: CASSQAGTGDEQYF
CDR3nt: TGTGCCAGCAGCCAAGCCGGGACAGGGGACGAGCAGTACTTC

d_gene: -
j_gene: TRBJ2-2
v_gene: TRBV6-1
abundance: -
CDR3aa: CASSAGRPSGPTGELFF
CDR3nt: TGTGCCAGCAGTGCGGGCCGGCCGAGCGGCCCCACCGGGGAGCTGTTTTTT

d_gene: -
j_gene: TRBJ2-3
v_gene: TRBV5-4
abundance: -
CDR3aa: CASSLQQDTQYF
CDR3nt: TGTGCCAGCAGCTTGCAACAAGATACGCAGTATTTT

d_gene: -
j_gene: TRBJ1-6
v_gene: TRBV2
abundance: -
CDR3aa: CASSERGISPLHF
CDR3nt: TGTGCCAGCAGTGAAAGGGGTATTTCACCCCTCCACTTT

d_gene: -
j_gene: TRBJ2-7
v_gene: TRBV4-1
abundance: few
CDR3aa: CASSPAAHEQYF
CDR3nt: TGCGCCAGCAGCCCTGCGGCACACGAGCAGTACTTC